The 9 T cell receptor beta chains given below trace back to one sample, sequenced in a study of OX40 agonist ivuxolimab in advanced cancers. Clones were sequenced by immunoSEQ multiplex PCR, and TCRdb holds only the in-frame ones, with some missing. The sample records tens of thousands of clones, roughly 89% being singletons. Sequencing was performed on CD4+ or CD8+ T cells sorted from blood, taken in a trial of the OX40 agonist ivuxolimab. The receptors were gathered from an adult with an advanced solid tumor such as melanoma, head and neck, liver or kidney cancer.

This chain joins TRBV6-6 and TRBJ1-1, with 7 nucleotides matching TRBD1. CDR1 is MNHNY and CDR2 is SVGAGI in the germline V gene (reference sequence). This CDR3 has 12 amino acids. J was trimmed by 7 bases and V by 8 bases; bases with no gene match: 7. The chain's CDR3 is CASDPTGFEAFF. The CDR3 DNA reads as TGTGCCAGCGACCCGACAGGGTTTGAAGCTTTCTTT.

CDR3 region: CAGRTASNTGELFF. CDR3 nucleotide sequence: TGTGCCGGTCGGACAGCTTCGAACACCGGGGAGCTGTTTTTT. The chain employs TRBV30 and TRBJ2-2; maybe TRBD1 (6 bases). Trimming cost V 8 bases and J 0 bases, with 13 bases left between them. CDR1 and CDR2 (germline): GTSNPN, SVGIG (reference sequence). There are 14 residues in the CDR3. The full variable domain, in which reference TRBV30 and TRBJ2-2 provide the parts outside the CDR3, is SQTIHQWPATLVQPVGSPLSLECTVEGTSNPNLYWYRQAAGRGLQLLFYSVGIGQISSEVPQNLSASRPQDRQFILSSKKLLLSDSGFYLCAGRTASNTGELFFGEGSRLTVL.

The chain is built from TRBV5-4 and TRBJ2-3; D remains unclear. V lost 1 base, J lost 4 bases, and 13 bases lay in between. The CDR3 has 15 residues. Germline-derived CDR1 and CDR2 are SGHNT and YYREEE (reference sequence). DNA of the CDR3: TGTGCCAGCAGCTTGTCTCAAACTTCCTCAGATACGCAGTATTTT. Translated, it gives CASSLSQTSSDTQYF.

In DNA form, the CDR3 reads TGTGCCAGCAGTTACCAAGAGACCCAGTACTTC. The encoded protein is CASSYQETQYF. The V and J genes are TRBV7-6 and TRBJ2-5; D gene uncertain. Trimming cost V 6 bases and J 0 bases, with 2 bases left between them. The CDR3 is 11 amino acids. Germline V lookup: CDR1 SGHVS, CDR2 FNYEAQ. Filled out from reference TRBV7-6 and TRBJ2-5, the complete variable domain reads GAGVSQSPRYKVTKRGQDVALRCDPISGHVSLYWYRQALGQGPEFLTYFNYEAQQDKSGLPNDRFSAERPEGSISTLTIQRTEQRDSAMYRCASSYQETQYFGPGTRLLVL.

CDR3 DNA sequence: TGTGCCAGCAGTCCCGGACAGTTGGCGGGGGAACTGTTTTTT. Amino acids: CASSPGQLAGELFF. The chain recombines TRBV27 with TRBJ1-4, with TRBD1 as a possible D gene (6 bases). Germline V CDR1 and CDR2: MNHEY, SMNVEV (reference sequence). V was clipped by 5 bases and J by 12 bases, with 19 bases between them. CDR3 length: 14 amino acids.

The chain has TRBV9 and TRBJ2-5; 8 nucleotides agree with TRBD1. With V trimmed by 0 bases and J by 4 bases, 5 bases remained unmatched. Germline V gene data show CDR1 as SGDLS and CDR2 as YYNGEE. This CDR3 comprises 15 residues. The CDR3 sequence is CASSVEQGVGETQYF. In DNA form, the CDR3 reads TGTGCCAGCAGCGTAGAACAGGGGGTAGGAGAGACCCAGTACTTC.

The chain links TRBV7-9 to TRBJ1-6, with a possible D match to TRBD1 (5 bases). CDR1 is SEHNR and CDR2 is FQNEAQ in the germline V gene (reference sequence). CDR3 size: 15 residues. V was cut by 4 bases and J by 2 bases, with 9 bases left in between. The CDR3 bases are TGTGCCAGCAGCTCCAGGGATACCTATAATTCACCCCTCCACTTT. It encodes CASSSRDTYNSPLHF.

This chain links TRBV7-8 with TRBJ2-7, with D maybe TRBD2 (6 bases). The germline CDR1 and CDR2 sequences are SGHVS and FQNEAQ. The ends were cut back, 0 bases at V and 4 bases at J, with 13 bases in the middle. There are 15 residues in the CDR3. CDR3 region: CASSLAWRGEYEQYF. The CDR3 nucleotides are TGTGCCAGCAGCTTAGCATGGCGGGGAGAGTACGAGCAGTACTTC.

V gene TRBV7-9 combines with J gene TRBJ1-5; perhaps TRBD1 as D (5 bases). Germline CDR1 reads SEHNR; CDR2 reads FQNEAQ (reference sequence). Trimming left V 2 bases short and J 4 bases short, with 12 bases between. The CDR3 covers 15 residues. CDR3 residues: CASSLSSGPNQPQHF. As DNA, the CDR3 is TGTGCCAGCAGCTTAAGTTCGGGGCCGAATCAGCCCCAGCATTTT.